These 7 T cell receptor beta chains share one sample of origin, sequenced in a study of shared clonotypes between healthy human individuals. Clones were sequenced by immunoSEQ multiplex PCR, and TCRdb holds only the in-frame ones, with some missing. This sample carries approximately 2.5 million clones, 93% of them seen once, and the ten largest clones take approximately 0.36%. Specimen: naive CD4+ T cells from PBMCs. Subset given: CD45RA+ positively selected. Receptors were obtained from a man younger than 35 in good health. Some clones in this sample may be carry-over from other donors' samples.

The chain carries TRBV28 and TRBJ2-3; 8 bases map to TRBD1. CDR3 length: 13 amino acids. The trim removed 8 bases at V and 4 bases at J, leaving 5 bases unmatched. The germline V gene encodes CDR1 MDHEN and CDR2 SYDVKM. In DNA form, the CDR3 reads TGTGCCAGCTGGACAGGGATTGCAGATACGCAGTATTTT. The encoded protein is CASWTGIADTQYF.

This chain links TRBV4-2 with TRBJ2-3; 7 nucleotides agree with TRBD2. The CDR3 extends over 17 amino acids. CDR1 is LGHNA, CDR2 YNFKEQ, per germline. J lost 0 bases, V lost 1 base, and 7 bases had no gene match. The CDR3, as DNA: TGTGCCAGCAGCCAAGGTCCTAGCGGAACCAGCACAGATACGCAGTATTTT. Its translation: CASSQGPSGTSTDTQYF.

This clone was seen a few times. The chain combines TRBV5-1 with TRBJ2-7; D is unclear. Germline V lookup: CDR1 SGHRS, CDR2 YFSETQ. The CDR3 consists of 13 residues. Trimming cost V 4 bases and J 2 bases, with 10 bases left between them. The CDR3 region is CASSPDNTYEQYF. The CDR3 nucleotides read TGCGCCAGCAGCCCTGACAACACCTACGAGCAGTACTTC.

V gene TRBV7-2 combines with J gene TRBJ2-5, with TRBD1 matching 7 bases. The ends lost 1 base at V and 1 base at J; junction bases unmatched: 12. The CDR3 totals 18 residues. Per the germline V gene, CDR1 is SGHTA and CDR2 is FQGNSA. The CDR3 sequence: CASSLGKGWGTAQETQYF. CDR3 nucleotides: TGTGCCAGCAGCTTAGGCAAAGGGTGGGGGACAGCCCAAGAGACCCAGTACTTC. The full variable domain, with the rest looked up from reference TRBV7-2 and TRBJ2-5, is GAGVSQSPSNKVTEKGKDVELRCDPISGHTALYWYRQSLGQGLEFLIYFQGNSAPDKSGLPSDRFSAERTGGSVSTLTIQRTQQEDSAVYLCASSLGKGWGTAQETQYFGPGTRLLVL.

This sequence joins TRBV7-3 and TRBJ2-3; D gene ambiguous. The V end was cut by 5 bases, the J end by 2 bases, with 14 bases between. The CDR3 totals 15 residues. Germline values: CDR1 SGHTA, CDR2 FQGTGA. As DNA, the CDR3 is TGTGCCAGCAGCCCCCTCGGCCGTGCCACAGATACGCAGTATTTT. Its protein product is CASSPLGRATDTQYF.

V and J are TRBV28 and TRBJ2-1; 8 bases are shared with TRBD2. The CDR3 extends over 14 amino acids. V trimming: 3 bases; J trimming: 6 bases; junction bases outside the gene matches: 4. Germline CDR1 reads MDHEN; CDR2 reads SYDVKM. CDR3 sequence: CASSFAGGFNEQFF. CDR3 DNA: TGTGCCAGCAGTTTTGCGGGAGGCTTCAATGAGCAGTTCTTC.

This clone has a single count. J is TRBJ1-4 and V is TRBV5-4, with D possibly matching TRBD1 (6 bases). The V end lost 4 bases, the J end lost 4 bases, and 11 bases lay between the germline ends. CDR1 is SGHNT and CDR2 is YYREEE in the germline V gene (reference sequence). The CDR3 has 14 residues. The DNA for the CDR3 is TGTGCCAGCAGCCTGGACAGTCATAATGAAAAACTGTTTTTT. Translating it yields CASSLDSHNEKLFF.